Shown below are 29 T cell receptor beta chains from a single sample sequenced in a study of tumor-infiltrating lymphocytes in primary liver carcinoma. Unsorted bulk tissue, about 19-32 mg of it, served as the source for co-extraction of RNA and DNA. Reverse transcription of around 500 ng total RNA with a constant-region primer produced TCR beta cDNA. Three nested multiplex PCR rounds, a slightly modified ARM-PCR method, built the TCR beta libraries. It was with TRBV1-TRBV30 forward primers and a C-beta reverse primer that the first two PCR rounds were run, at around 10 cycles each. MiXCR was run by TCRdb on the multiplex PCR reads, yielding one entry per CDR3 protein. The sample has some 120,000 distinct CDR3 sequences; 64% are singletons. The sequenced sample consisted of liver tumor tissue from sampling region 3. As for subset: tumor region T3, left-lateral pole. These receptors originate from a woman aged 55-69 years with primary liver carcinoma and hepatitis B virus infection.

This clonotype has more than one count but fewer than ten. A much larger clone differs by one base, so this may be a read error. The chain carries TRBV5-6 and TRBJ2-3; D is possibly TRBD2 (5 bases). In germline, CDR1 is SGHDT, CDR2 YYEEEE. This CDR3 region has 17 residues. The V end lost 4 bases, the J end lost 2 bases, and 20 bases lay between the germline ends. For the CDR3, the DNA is TGTGCCAGCAGCCCCCAACTAGTGGGCGACCTCACAGATACGCAGTATTTT. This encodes CASSPQLVGDLTDTQYF.

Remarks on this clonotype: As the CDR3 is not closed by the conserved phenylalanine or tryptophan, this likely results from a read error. The CDR3 spells CVSRLKQFEQFS. The CDR3 DNA follows: TGTGTCAGCCGATTAAAGCAGTTTGAGCAGTTCTCC. The rearrangement joins TRBV12-3 or TRBV12-4 to TRBJ2-1; D remains ambiguous. The CDR3 totals 12 residues.

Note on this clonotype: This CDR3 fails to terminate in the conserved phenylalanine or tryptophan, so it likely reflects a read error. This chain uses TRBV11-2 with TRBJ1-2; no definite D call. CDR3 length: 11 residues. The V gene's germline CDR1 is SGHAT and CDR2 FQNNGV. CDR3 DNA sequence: TGTGTCAGCAGCTTGAGGGATGGCTACACCTAC. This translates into CVSSLRDGYTY.

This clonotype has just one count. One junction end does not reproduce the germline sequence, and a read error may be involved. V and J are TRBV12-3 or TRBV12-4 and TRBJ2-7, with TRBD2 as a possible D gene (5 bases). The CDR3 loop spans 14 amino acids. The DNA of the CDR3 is TGTGCTAGCAGTTCGAGGGTGTCCTCCTACGAGCAGTACTTC. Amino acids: CASSSRVSSYEQYF.

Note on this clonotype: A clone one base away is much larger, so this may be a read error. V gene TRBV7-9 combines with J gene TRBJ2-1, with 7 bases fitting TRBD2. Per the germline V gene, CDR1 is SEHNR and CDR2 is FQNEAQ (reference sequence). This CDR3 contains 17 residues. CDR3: CASSLGGRGSSSNEQFF. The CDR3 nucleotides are TGTGCCAGCAGCTTAGGTGGGCGCGGGAGCTCCTCCAATGAGCAGTTCTTC. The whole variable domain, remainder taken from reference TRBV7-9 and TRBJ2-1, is DTGVSQNPRHKITKRGQNVTFRCDPISEHNRLYWYRQTLGQGPEFLTYFQNEAQLEKSRLLSDRFSAERPKGSFSTLEIQRTEQGDSAMYLCASSLGGRGSSSNEQFFGPGTRLTVL.

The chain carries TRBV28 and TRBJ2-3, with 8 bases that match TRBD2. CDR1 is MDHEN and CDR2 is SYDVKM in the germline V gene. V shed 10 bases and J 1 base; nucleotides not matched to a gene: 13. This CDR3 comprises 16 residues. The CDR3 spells CAICPGGGLGTDTQYF. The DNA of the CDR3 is TGTGCCATCTGCCCGGGGGGGGGCCTCGGCACAGATACGCAGTATTTT.

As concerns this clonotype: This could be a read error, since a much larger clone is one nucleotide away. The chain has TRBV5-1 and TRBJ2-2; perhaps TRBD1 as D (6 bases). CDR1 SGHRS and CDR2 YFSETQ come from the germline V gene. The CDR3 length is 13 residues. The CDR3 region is CASNTGNIGELFF. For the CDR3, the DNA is TGCGCCAGCAATACAGGGAACATCGGGGAGCTGTTTTTT.

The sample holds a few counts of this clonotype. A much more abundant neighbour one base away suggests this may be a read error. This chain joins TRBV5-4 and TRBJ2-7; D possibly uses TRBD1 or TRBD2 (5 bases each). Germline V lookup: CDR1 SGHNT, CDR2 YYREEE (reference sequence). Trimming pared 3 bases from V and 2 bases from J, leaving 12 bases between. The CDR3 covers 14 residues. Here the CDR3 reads CASSSGTIPYEQYF. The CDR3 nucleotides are TGTGCCAGCAGCTCCGGGACCATCCCCTACGAGCAGTACTTC.

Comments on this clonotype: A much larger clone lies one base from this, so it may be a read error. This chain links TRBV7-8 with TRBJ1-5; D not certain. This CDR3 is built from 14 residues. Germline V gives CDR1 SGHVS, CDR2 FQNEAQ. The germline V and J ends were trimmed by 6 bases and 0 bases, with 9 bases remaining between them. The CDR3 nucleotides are TGTGCCAGCAGAGTCGGGTCTAGCAATCAGCCCCAGCATTTT. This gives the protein CASRVGSSNQPQHF.

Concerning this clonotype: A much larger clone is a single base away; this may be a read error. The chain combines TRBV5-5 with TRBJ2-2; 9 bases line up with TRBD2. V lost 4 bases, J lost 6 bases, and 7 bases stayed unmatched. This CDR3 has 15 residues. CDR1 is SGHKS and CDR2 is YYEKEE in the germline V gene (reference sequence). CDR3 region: CASSRGLAGAGELFF. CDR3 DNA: TGTGCCAGCAGCCGAGGATTAGCGGGGGCCGGGGAGCTGTTTTTT.

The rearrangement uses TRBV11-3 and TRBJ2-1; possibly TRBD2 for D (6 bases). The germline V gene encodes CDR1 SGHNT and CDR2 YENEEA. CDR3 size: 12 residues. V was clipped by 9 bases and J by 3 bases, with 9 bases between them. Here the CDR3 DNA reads TGTGCCAGTGCCGGGGGCTACAATGAGCAGTTCTTC. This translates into CASAGGYNEQFF. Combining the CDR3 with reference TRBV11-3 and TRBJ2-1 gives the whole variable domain EAGVVQSPRYKIIEKKQPVAFWCNPISGHNTLYWYLQNLGQGPELLIRYENEEAVDDSQLPKDRFSAERLKGVDSTLKIQPAELGDSAVYLCASAGGYNEQFFGPGTRLTVL.

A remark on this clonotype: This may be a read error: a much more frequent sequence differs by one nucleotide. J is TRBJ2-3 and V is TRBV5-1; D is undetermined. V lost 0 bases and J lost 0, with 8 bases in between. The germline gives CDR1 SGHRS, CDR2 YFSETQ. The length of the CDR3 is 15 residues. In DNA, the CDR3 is TGCGCCAGCAGCTTGGTGGTTAGTAGCACAGATACGCAGTATTTT. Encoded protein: CASSLVVSSTDTQYF.

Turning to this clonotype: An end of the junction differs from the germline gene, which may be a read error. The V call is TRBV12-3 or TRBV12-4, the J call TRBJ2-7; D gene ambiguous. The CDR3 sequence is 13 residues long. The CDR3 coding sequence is TGCGTCAGCTCTAGTACATCAAGTTACGAGCAGTACTTC. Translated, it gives CVSSSTSSYEQYF.

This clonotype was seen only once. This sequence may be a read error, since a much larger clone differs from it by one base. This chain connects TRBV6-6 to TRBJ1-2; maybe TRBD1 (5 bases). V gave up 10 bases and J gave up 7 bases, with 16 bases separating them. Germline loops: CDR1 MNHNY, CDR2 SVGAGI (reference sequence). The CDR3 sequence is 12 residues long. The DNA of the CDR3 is TGTGCCACCACGATAGGGGATGGTGGCTACACCTTC. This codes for CATTIGDGGYTF.

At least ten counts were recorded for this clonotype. The CDR3 region is CASSLQSRAYEQYF. CDR3 bases: TGCGCCAGCAGTCTTCAGTCCCGTGCCTACGAGCAGTACTTC. The chain uses TRBV5-1 and TRBJ2-7; unclear D gene. This CDR3 spans 14 amino acids. Germline V gives CDR1 SGHRS, CDR2 YFSETQ. The V end was cut by 5 bases, the J end by 2 bases, with 14 bases between.

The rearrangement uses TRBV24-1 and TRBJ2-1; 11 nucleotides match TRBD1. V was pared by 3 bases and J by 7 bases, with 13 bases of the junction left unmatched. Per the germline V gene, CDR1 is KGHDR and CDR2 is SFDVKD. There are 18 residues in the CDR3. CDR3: CATSDALLGQGEGNEQFF. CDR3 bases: TGTGCCACCAGTGATGCCTTGTTGGGACAGGGGGAAGGAAATGAGCAGTTCTTC.

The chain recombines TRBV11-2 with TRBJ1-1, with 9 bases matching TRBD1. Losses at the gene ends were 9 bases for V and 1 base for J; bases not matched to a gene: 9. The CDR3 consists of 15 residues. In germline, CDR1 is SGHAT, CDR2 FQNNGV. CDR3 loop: CASSLGTGRNTEAFF. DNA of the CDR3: TGTGCCAGTAGTTTGGGGACAGGGCGGAACACTGAAGCTTTCTTT.

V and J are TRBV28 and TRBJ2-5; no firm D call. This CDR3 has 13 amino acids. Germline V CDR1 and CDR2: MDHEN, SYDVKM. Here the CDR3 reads CVCSHLVTETQYF. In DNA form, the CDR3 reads TGTGTCTGCAGCCACCTAGTTACAGAGACCCAGTACTTC.

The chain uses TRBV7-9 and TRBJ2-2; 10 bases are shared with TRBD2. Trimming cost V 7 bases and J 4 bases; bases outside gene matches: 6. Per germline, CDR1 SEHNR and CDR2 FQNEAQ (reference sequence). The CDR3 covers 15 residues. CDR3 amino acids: CASNFSGRATGELFF. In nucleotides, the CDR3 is TGTGCCAGCAACTTCAGCGGGAGGGCCACCGGGGAGCTGTTTTTT.

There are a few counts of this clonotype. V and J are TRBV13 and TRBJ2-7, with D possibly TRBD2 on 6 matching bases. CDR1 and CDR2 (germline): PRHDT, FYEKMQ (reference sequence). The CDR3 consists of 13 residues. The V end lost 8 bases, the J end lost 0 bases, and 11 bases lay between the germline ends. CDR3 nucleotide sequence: TGTGCCAGCTGGGGACTGAGCTCCTACGAGCAGTACTTC. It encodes CASWGLSSYEQYF.

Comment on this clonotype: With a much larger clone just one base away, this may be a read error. CDR3 region: CAISESRLQAERDAQYF. The CDR3 nucleotides read TGTGCCATCAGTGAGTCCCGCTTGCAAGCGGAACGAGATGCGCAGTATTTT. The V gene is TRBV10-3, the J gene TRBJ2-3, with D possibly being TRBD2 (5 bases). The CDR3 covers 17 residues. Germline V gives CDR1 ENHRY, CDR2 SYGVKD.

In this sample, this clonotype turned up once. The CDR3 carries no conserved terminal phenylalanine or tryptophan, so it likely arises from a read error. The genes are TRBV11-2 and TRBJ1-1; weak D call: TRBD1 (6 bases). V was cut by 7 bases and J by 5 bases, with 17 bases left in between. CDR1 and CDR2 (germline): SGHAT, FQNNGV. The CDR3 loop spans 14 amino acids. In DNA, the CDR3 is TGTGCCAGCATTAATCGAAACAGGGAAACTGAAGCTTTCCTT. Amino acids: CASINRNRETEAFL.

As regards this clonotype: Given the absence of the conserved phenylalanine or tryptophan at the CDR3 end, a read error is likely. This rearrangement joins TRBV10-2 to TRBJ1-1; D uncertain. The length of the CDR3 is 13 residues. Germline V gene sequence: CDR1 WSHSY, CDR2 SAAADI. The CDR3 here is CASRGMVSTEAFL. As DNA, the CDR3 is TGCGCCAGCAGGGGCATGGTCAGCACTGAGGCTTTCCTT.

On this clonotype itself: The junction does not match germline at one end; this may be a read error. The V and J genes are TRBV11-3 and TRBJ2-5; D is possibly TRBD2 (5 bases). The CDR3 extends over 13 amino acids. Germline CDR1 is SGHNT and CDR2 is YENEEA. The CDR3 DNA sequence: TGTGCCTGGAGTAGTAGCGACCAAGAGACCCCGTACTTC. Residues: CAWSSSDQETPYF.

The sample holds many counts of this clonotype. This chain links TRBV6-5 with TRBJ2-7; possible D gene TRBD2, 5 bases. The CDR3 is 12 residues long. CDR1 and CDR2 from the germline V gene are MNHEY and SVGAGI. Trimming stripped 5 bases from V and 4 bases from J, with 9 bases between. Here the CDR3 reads CASSPSGYEQYF. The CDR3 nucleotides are TGTGCCAGCAGTCCCAGCGGTTACGAGCAGTACTTC.

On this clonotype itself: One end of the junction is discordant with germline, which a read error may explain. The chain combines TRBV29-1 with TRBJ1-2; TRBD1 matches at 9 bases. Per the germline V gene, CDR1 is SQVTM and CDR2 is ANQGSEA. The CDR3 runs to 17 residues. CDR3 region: CGVEVAEQTGGGYGYTF. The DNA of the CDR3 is TGCGGCGTTGAAGTCGCGGAGCAAACAGGGGGCGGCTATGGTTACACCTTC.

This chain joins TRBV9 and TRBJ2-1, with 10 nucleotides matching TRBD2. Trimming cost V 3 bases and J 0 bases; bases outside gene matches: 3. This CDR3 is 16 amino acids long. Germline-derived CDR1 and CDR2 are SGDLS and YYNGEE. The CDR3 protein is CASSDLAGDSYNEQFF. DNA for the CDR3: TGTGCCAGCAGCGATCTAGCGGGGGACTCCTACAATGAGCAGTTCTTC.

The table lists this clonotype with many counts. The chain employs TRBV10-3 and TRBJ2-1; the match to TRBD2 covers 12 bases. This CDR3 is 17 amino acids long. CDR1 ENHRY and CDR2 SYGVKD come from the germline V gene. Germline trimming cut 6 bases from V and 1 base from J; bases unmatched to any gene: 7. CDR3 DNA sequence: TGTGCCATCAGACGCGGACTAGCGGGAACGTCCTACAATGAGCAGTTCTTC. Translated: CAIRRGLAGTSYNEQFF.

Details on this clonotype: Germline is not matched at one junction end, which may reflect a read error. The CDR3 DNA follows: TGTACCAGCAGTTTAGGGGTGGGTCGGAACGAGCAGTACTTC. Residues: CTSSLGVGRNEQYF. The chain carries TRBV28 and TRBJ2-7; the D gene is possibly TRBD1 (5 bases). CDR1 is MDHEN and CDR2 is SYDVKM in the germline V gene. This CDR3 is built from 14 residues.